This is a list of T cell receptor beta chains from one sample in a study of naive CD8 T cells in extremely preterm neonates. Only in-frame clones appear in the TCRdb table, and some are missing; sequencing was by immunoSEQ multiplex PCR. The data hold thousands of clones, with around 97% observed a single time. Material: naive CD8+ T cells from blood. These receptor sequences come from a human donor in good health. CDR3s include the opening cysteine and the closing phenylalanine or tryptophan. Some rows mark clone size as missing; the rest say once, few, many or name a class of expanded clone.

clone size,J gene,CDR3 length,V gene,CDR3 protein
-,-,15,TRBV11-2,CASSPRRTGAYEQYF
-,TRBJ1-1,15,TRBV19,CASSMRGLGDTEAFF
once,TRBJ2-1,15,TRBV9,CASSVDGLAGNEQFF
-,TRBJ1-1,15,TRBV6-5,CASSYSIGGNTEAFF
once,TRBJ1-2,13,TRBV13,CASSFGGNYGYTF
-,TRBJ1-4,15,TRBV6-1,CASSGRTAGGEKLFF
-,TRBJ1-2,14,TRBV27,CASSSLSVNYGYTF
-,TRBJ2-1,17,TRBV5-1,CASSLAPPSGAYNEQFF
-,TRBJ2-3,13,TRBV6-5,CATKAGGADTQYF
-,TRBJ1-2,14,TRBV10-3,CAISHPTGVKGYTF
-,TRBJ2-1,16,TRBV4-1,CASSQGSERVANQQFF
-,TRBJ1-5,14,TRBV19,CASLGQSPNQPQHF
once,TRBJ2-7,14,TRBV28,CASSSGTASYEQYF
-,TRBJ2-7,16,TRBV5-1,CASSLVHRGSSYEQYF
once,TRBJ2-7,17,TRBV5-6,CASNPRPGTGLVYEQYF
-,TRBJ2-7,11,TRBV5-1,CASGSSYEQYF
-,TRBJ2-1,15,TRBV7-2,CASSRGQGANNEQFF
-,TRBJ1-1,16,TRBV9,CASSVGQGARNTEAFF
-,TRBJ2-1,15,TRBV5-1,CASSLLAGAPNEQFF
-,TRBJ1-2,17,TRBV28,CASSPFAGQGPLSGYTF
-,TRBJ2-3,11,TRBV20-1,CSAGGPDTQYF
-,TRBJ2-2,15,TRBV7-2,CASSFWTGLTGELFF
-,TRBJ1-6,13,TRBV11-2,CASTMTGVSPLHF
-,TRBJ1-2,15,TRBV6-5,CASSYGQGANYGYTF